These 28 T cell receptor beta chains share one sample of origin, sequenced in a study of control samples from healthy donors and cancer patients. Sequenced by immunoSEQ multiplex PCR; TCRdb stores in-frame clones only, minus some. Altogether approximately 100,000 clones are present, around nine tenths being singletons, with the ten largest covering about 2.9%. Source material: blood. Every receptor here comes from a human donor in good health. The donor label of this sample is uncertain.

This chain joins TRBV9 and TRBJ2-5, with 7 bases that match TRBD2. V lost 0 bases and J lost 3; bases outside the gene matches: 5. Germline V gene data show CDR1 as SGDLS and CDR2 as YYNGEE. The CDR3 length is 15 residues. The CDR3 nucleotides are TGTGCCAGCAGCGTAGGTGGGGGGACTAAAGAGACCCAGTACTTC. Residues: CASSVGGGTKETQYF.

The gene calls are TRBV5-1 and TRBJ2-3, with TRBD2 matching 11 bases. CDR3 length: 15 amino acids. V lost 5 bases, J lost 0 bases, and 2 bases stayed unmatched. Looked up from germline, CDR1 is SGHRS and CDR2 is YFSETQ. CDR3: CASRRLAGSTDTQYF. The CDR3 coding sequence is TGCGCCAGCAGAAGACTAGCGGGGAGCACAGATACGCAGTATTTT.

The V and J genes are TRBV6-5 and TRBJ1-1; 9 positions match TRBD1. V shed 6 bases, J shed 0 bases, and the junction held 5 bases outside the gene matches. Germline loops: CDR1 MNHEY, CDR2 SVGAGI. CDR3 size: 15 residues. CDR3 protein: CASSLDRGMNTEAFF. In DNA form, the CDR3 reads TGTGCCAGCAGCCTTGACAGGGGGATGAACACTGAAGCTTTCTTT.

The chain carries TRBV2 and TRBJ1-2; D unclear. The CDR3 is 12 residues long. Trimming took 7 bases from V and 8 from J, leaving 14 bases between them. Germline V gene lookup returns CDR1 SNHLY and CDR2 FYNNEI. For the CDR3, the DNA is TGTGCCAGCAATCAGCAGCCGCGGGGCTACACCTTC. This translates into CASNQQPRGYTF.

This clone was seen just once. The chain has TRBV2 and TRBJ1-4; D is possibly TRBD1 (6 bases). V gave up 6 bases and J gave up 0 bases, with 11 bases separating them. The CDR3 extends over 15 amino acids. Germline CDR1 is SNHLY and CDR2 is FYNNEI. In DNA form, the CDR3 reads TGTGCCAGCAGCTTAGGACAGTCAACTAATGAAAAACTGTTTTTT. Residues: CASSLGQSTNEKLFF.

The chain has TRBV5-1 and TRBJ1-2, with D perhaps matching TRBD1 (5 bases). The germline V gene has CDR1 SGHRS and CDR2 YFSETQ. The CDR3 has 14 amino acids. V was pared by 0 bases and J by 4 bases, with 10 bases between. This CDR3 is CASSLEGRGYGYTF. Written as DNA, the CDR3 is TGCGCCAGCAGCTTGGAGGGGCGAGGCTATGGCTACACCTTC.

A single count supports this clone. The gene calls are TRBV12-5 and TRBJ2-7; TRBD1 is a possible D gene (6 bases). There are 14 residues in the CDR3. The germline CDR1 and CDR2 sequences are LGHNT and FRNRAP. V was shortened by 6 bases and J by 3 bases, with 15 bases between the two germline ends. The CDR3 loop is CASGLGQQLYEQYF. CDR3 DNA: TGTGCTAGTGGCCTAGGACAGCAACTCTACGAGCAGTACTTC. Based on the CDR3 plus reference TRBV12-5 and TRBJ2-7, the full variable domain is DARVTQTPRHKVTEMGQEVTMRCQPILGHNTVFWYRQTMMQGLELLAYFRNRAPLDDSGMPKDRFSAEMPDATLATLKIQPSEPRDSAVYFCASGLGQQLYEQYFGPGTRLTVT.

The chain has TRBV24-1 and TRBJ2-2; 9 bases align to TRBD2. This CDR3 contains 16 residues. Per germline, CDR1 KGHDR and CDR2 SFDVKD. V trimming: 4 bases; J trimming: 7 bases; junction bases outside the gene matches: 9. CDR3 sequence reads: CATSDPAGGFDGELFF. In DNA, the CDR3 is TGTGCCACCAGTGACCCAGCGGGGGGATTTGACGGGGAGCTGTTTTTT.

This clone was recorded once. V and J are TRBV4-1 and TRBJ1-2; D is unresolved. V shed 7 bases and J shed 2 bases, with 11 bases lying between them. The CDR3 has 13 residues. In germline, CDR1 is MGHRA, CDR2 YSYEKL. DNA of the CDR3: TGCGCCAGCACCCCTCCGGGAAACTATGGCTACACCTTC. It translates to CASTPPGNYGYTF.

V and J are TRBV7-3 and TRBJ2-2; D not resolved. The CDR3 is 12 amino acids. Germline assignment: CDR1 SGHTA and CDR2 FQGTGA. Trimming stripped 4 bases from V and 3 bases from J, with 3 bases between. The CDR3 DNA reads as TGTGCCAGCAGCTCCGACACCGGGGAGCTGTTTTTT. Protein product: CASSSDTGELFF.

The V gene is TRBV10-3, the J gene TRBJ2-7; 7 bases line up with TRBD1. Germline CDR1 is ENHRY and CDR2 is SYGVKD. The ends lost 8 bases at V and 4 bases at J; junction bases unmatched: 5. This CDR3 has 12 amino acids. The CDR3 region has the DNA TGTGCCATCGGAACAGGGGAGTACGAGCAGTACGTC. The encoded protein is CAIGTGEYEQYV.

This rearrangement joins TRBV18 to TRBJ2-1; TRBD2 agrees at 10 bases. The V gene's germline CDR1 is KGHSH and CDR2 LQKENI. This CDR3 spans 14 amino acids. With V trimmed by 4 bases and J by 8 bases, 5 bases remained unmatched. CDR3 sequence: CASSRLAGYYEQFF. CDR3 nucleotide sequence: TGTGCCAGCTCACGACTAGCGGGTTATTATGAGCAGTTCTTC.

V usage is TRBV19 and J usage is TRBJ1-2, with TRBD1 matching over 9 bases. Germline CDR1 is LNHDA and CDR2 is SQIVND (reference sequence). The trim removed 4 bases at V and 8 bases at J, leaving 5 bases unmatched. The CDR3 extends over 13 amino acids. This CDR3 reads CASSKQGAYGYTF. The CDR3 DNA sequence: TGTGCCAGTAGTAAACAGGGGGCATACGGCTACACCTTC.

The rearrangement joins TRBV3-1 (or the pseudogene TRBV3-2) to TRBJ1-5, with D perhaps TRBD1 (5 bases). This CDR3 contains 16 residues. V lost 1 base to trimming and J lost 4 bases, with 14 bases between them. CDR1 and CDR2 from the germline V gene are LGHDT and YNNKEL (reference sequence). CDR3 nucleotide sequence: TGTGCCAGCAGCCAAGGAGACAGTTGGATTAATCAGCCCCAGCATTTT. Its translation is CASSQGDSWINQPQHF.

The gene calls are TRBV6-4 and TRBJ1-5; unclear D gene. Trimming removed 2 bases from V and 6 bases from J, with 8 bases in between. Germline V gene data show CDR1 as MRHNA and CDR2 as SNTAGT. The CDR3 is 13 amino acids. Here the CDR3 reads CASSDLISQPQHF. CDR3 bases: TGTGCCAGCAGTGACCTTATCAGTCAGCCCCAGCATTTT.

The V call is TRBV7-9, the J call TRBJ1-4; 10 bases are shared with TRBD1. The CDR3 has 16 amino acids. Trimming at V came to 5 bases and at J to 7 bases, leaving 10 bases not matched to a gene. CDR1 and CDR2 from the germline V gene are SEHNR and FQNEAQ (reference sequence). CDR3 region: CASSRRNRDRGEKLFF. The CDR3 nucleotides read TGTGCCAGCAGCCGACGGAATAGGGACAGGGGTGAAAAACTGTTTTTT.

This chain links TRBV18 with TRBJ2-1; maybe TRBD1 (6 bases). Germline V gene data show CDR1 as KGHSH and CDR2 as LQKENI. V gave up 3 bases and J gave up 2 bases, with 11 bases separating them. The CDR3 is 15 amino acids. The chain's CDR3 is CASSPTQGAYNEQFF. In DNA, the CDR3 is TGTGCCAGCTCACCTACACAGGGAGCCTACAATGAGCAGTTCTTC. Full variable domain (outside the CDR3, taken from reference TRBV18 and TRBJ2-1): NAGVMQNPRHLVRRRGQEARLRCSPMKGHSHVYWYRQLPEEGLKFMVYLQKENIIDESGMPKERFSAEFPKEGPSILRIQQVVRGDSAAYFCASSPTQGAYNEQFFGPGTRLTVL.

The genes are TRBV5-1 and TRBJ1-6; D may be TRBD1 (6 bases). Germline V CDR1 and CDR2: SGHRS, YFSETQ. The CDR3 is 19 amino acids. V was cut by 4 bases and J by 7 bases, with 27 bases left in between. This CDR3 reads CASSQDSDHPFGRNSPLHF. In nucleotides, the CDR3 is TGCGCCAGCAGCCAGGACAGCGATCATCCATTTGGAAGAAATTCACCCCTCCACTTT.

V gene TRBV12-3 or TRBV12-4 combines with J gene TRBJ1-2, with 8 bases matching TRBD1. The V gene end was trimmed by 6 bases and the J gene end by 7 bases; junction bases not matched to a gene: 4. The CDR3 extends over 12 amino acids. The CDR3 DNA reads TGTGCCAGCAGCCAGGGGGCCGGTGGCTACACCTTC. Encoded protein: CASSQGAGGYTF.

V and J are TRBV27 and TRBJ1-1; D is possibly TRBD1 (5 bases). CDR1 and CDR2 (germline): MNHEY, SMNVEV (reference sequence). The CDR3 spans 16 residues. V lost 6 bases and J 0 bases, leaving 17 bases between the germline ends. In DNA form, the CDR3 reads TGTGCCAGCAGGCCTGGGACCTTCGGCATGAACACTGAAGCTTTCTTT. Its protein is CASRPGTFGMNTEAFF.

This clone came up a few times. The chain joins TRBV25-1 to TRBJ1-1; perhaps TRBD1 as D (6 bases). The CDR3 sequence is 15 residues long. CDR1 is MGHDK, CDR2 SYGVNS, per germline. The V gene lost 1 base and the J gene lost 5 bases, with 14 bases spanning the gap. CDR3 protein: CASSELNREGTEAFF. The CDR3 nucleotides read TGTGCCAGCAGTGAATTGAACAGGGAGGGAACTGAAGCTTTCTTT.

The chain has TRBV27 and TRBJ2-2; D possibly corresponds to TRBD2 (5 bases). Trimming removed 5 bases from V and 2 bases from J, with 9 bases in between. This CDR3 is built from 14 residues. CDR1 is MNHEY and CDR2 is SMNVEV in the germline V gene (reference sequence). The CDR3: CASSHGLNTGELFF. The CDR3 coding sequence is TGTGCCAGCAGTCACGGACTTAACACCGGGGAGCTGTTTTTT.

This chain connects TRBV21-1 to TRBJ1-2; TRBD1, the D gene given by the table, was not confirmed from the DNA. TRBV21-1 counts as a pseudogene. This CDR3 has 16 amino acids. The CDR3: CASSGPGQGAYSGYTF. CDR3 DNA sequence: TGTGCCAGCAGCGGACCGGGACAGGGGGCATATAGCGGCTACACCTTC.

The chain employs TRBV13 and TRBJ1-3; D is uncertain. The CDR3 is 13 residues long. Trimming cost V 1 base and J 4 bases, with 5 bases left between them. Per the germline V gene, CDR1 is PRHDT and CDR2 is FYEKMQ (reference sequence). As DNA, the CDR3 is TGTGCCAGCAGCTTAGCGTCCGGAAACACCATATATTTT. Amino acids: CASSLASGNTIYF.

This clone was counted a single time. The chain's CDR3 is CASSESEDIYGYTF. CDR3 bases: TGTGCCAGCTCTGAGTCAGAAGATATCTATGGCTACACCTTC. V usage is TRBV5-8 and J usage is TRBJ1-2; D gene unclear. Germline loops: CDR1 SGHTS, CDR2 YDEGEE. CDR3 length: 14 amino acids. V dropped 7 bases and J dropped 4 bases, with 17 bases sitting between them.

The rearrangement links TRBV2 to TRBJ1-2, with D hard to call. Trimming pared 6 bases from V and 7 bases from J, leaving 15 bases between. Germline lookup yields CDR1 SNHLY and CDR2 FYNNEI. The CDR3 runs 13 residues. CDR3 DNA: TGTGCCAGCAGCCCGAGGGCGCTTGCTGGCTACACCTTC. Translated: CASSPRALAGYTF.

V usage is TRBV19 and J usage is TRBJ1-5; D not resolved. V was pared by 3 bases and J by 1 base, with 13 bases between. The CDR3 has 16 amino acids. Germline assignment: CDR1 LNHDA and CDR2 SQIVND (reference sequence). The CDR3 nucleotides are TGTGCCAGTAGTATTTTTGGGGTAGGAAGCAATCAGCCCCAGCATTTT. It yields the protein CASSIFGVGSNQPQHF.

The genes are TRBV28 and TRBJ1-5; D not certain. The germline CDR1 and CDR2 sequences are MDHEN and SYDVKM. Between the trimmed V and J ends, which lost 0 bases and 0 bases, there was a span of 9 bases. The CDR3 contains 16 residues. For the CDR3, the DNA is TGTGCCAGCAGTTTATGGGAGGATAATAGCAATCAGCCCCAGCATTTT. Amino acids: CASSLWEDNSNQPQHF. The complete variable domain, with remaining parts taken from reference TRBV28 and TRBJ1-5, reads DVKVTQSSRYLVKRTGEKVFLECVQDMDHENMFWYRQDPGLGLRLIYFSYDVKMKEKGDIPEGYSVSREKKERFSLILESASTNQTSMYLCASSLWEDNSNQPQHFGDGTRLSIL.